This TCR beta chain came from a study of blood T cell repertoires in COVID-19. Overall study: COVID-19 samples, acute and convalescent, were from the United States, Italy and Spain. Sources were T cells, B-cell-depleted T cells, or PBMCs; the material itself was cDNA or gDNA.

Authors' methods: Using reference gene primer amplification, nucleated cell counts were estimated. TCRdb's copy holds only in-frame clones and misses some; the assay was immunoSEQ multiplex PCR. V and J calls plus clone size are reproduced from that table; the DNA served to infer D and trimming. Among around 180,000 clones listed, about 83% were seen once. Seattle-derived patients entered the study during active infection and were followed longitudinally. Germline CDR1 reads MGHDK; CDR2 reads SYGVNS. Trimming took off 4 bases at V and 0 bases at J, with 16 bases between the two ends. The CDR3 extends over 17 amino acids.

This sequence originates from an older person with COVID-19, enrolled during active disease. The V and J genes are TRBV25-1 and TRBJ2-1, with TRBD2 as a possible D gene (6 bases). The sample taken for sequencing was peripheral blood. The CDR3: CASSVSHSGISYNEQFF. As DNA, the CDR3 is TGTGCCAGCAGTGTGTCCCATAGCGGTATCTCCTACAATGAGCAGTTCTTC. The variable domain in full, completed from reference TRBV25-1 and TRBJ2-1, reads EADIYQTPRYLVIGTGKKITLECSQTMGHDKMYWYQQDPGMELHLIHYSYGVNSTEKGDLSSESTVSRIRTEHFPLTLESARPSHTSQYLCASSVSHSGISYNEQFFGPGTRLTVL.